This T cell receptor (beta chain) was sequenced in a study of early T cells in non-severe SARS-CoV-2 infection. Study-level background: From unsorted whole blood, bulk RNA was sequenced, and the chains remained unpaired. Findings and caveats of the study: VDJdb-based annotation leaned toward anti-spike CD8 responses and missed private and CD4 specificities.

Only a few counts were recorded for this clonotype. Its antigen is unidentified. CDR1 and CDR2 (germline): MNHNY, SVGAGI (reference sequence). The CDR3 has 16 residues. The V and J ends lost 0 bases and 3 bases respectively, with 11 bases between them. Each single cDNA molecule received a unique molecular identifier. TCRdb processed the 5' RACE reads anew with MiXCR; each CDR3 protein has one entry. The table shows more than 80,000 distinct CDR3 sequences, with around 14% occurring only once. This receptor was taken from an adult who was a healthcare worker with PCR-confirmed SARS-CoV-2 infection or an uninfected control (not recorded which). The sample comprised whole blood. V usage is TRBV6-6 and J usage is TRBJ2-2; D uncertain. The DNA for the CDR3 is TGTGCCAGCAGTTACTCGAAGGCAGATGACACCGGGGAGCTGTTTTTT. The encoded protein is CASSYSKADDTGELFF.